This record concerns one T cell receptor (beta chain) sequence. Its antigen is currently unknown. The run depth of the assay was deep. Profiling relied on immunoSEQ multiplex PCR, and the TCRdb table lists in-frame clones only, not all of them. The sample holds 2 million to 3 million clones, approximately 93% seen once. These data come from a study of shared clonotypes between healthy human individuals. Regarding the study as a whole: Rarefaction curves obtained for sorted subsets showed sequencing incomplete despite large depth.

This CDR3 is 13 amino acids long. V was shortened by 7 bases and J by 0 bases, with 7 bases between the two germline ends. Germline V gene sequence: CDR1 SNHLY, CDR2 FYNNEI. The receptor comes from a young man in good health. Some clones in this sample may be carry-over from other donors' samples. The sample was naive CD4+ T cells from PBMCs. Subset in this sample: CD45RA+ positively selected. The chain combines TRBV2 with TRBJ2-1; D not resolved. The CDR3 nucleotides are TGTGCCAGCAAGCCCGGCTCCTACAATGAGCAGTTCTTC. As protein: CASKPGSYNEQFF.